This T cell receptor beta chain came from a study of shared clonotypes between healthy human individuals. Execution of the assay was at deep level. Clones were sequenced by immunoSEQ multiplex PCR, and TCRdb holds only the in-frame ones, with some missing. The table lists about 2 million clones, around 96% of them singletons. There are 13 residues in the CDR3. V was pared by 0 bases and J by 6 bases, with 9 bases between. CDR1 is WSHSY, CDR2 SAAADI, per germline. Cells designated naive CD8 were CD45RO-negative and were positively selected for CCR7, with terminally differentiated effector memory CD45RA+ cells excluded.

This chain links TRBV10-2 with TRBJ2-7; tentative D call: TRBD2 (6 bases). The TCR originated in a man between 18 and 29 years old in good health. Sequenced sample: naive CD8+ T cells sorted from blood. This CDR3 is CASSESGGFEQYF. The CDR3 nucleotides are TGCGCCAGCAGTGAGTCGGGGGGTTTCGAGCAGTACTTC.